The 19 T cell receptor beta chains below all came from one sample that was sequenced in a study of shared clonotypes between healthy human individuals. CD45RO-negative CD8 cells positively selected for CCR7 made up the naive population, which excluded terminally differentiated effector memory CD45RA+ cells. Some clones are missing from TCRdb's copy, which holds only in-frame ones; the method was immunoSEQ multiplex PCR. The sample records some 2 million clones, about 95% being singletons. The sequenced sample consisted of naive CD8+ T cells sorted from blood. Receptor source: a man aged 18 to 30 in good health.

The chain joins TRBV21-1 to TRBJ2-7; the table's TRBD2 call for D was not verified on the DNA. TRBV21-1 is a documented pseudogene. The CDR3 is made up of 15 amino acids. Here the CDR3 DNA reads TGTGCCAGCAGCAAAGGAGGAACCCCATTTTACGAGCAGTACTTC. Its translation: CASSKGGTPFYEQYF.

The gene calls are TRBV7-2 and TRBJ1-1; no definite D call. The germline V and J ends were trimmed by 1 base and 5 bases, with 8 bases remaining between them. Germline CDR1 is SGHTA and CDR2 is FQGNSA. The CDR3 loop spans 13 amino acids. The CDR3 spells CASSLDAETEAFF. In DNA, the CDR3 is TGTGCCAGCAGCTTAGATGCCGAAACTGAAGCTTTCTTT.

This chain joins TRBV19 and TRBJ1-6; 7 bases match TRBD1. CDR1 is LNHDA, CDR2 SQIVND, per germline (reference sequence). V dropped 5 bases and J dropped 13; count of bases not matched to a gene: 8. The CDR3 runs to 13 residues. CDR3 residues: CASSRGQMAPLHF. CDR3 nucleotides: TGTGCCAGTAGTCGGGGACAGATGGCTCCCCTCCACTTT.

The rearrangement links TRBV7-9 to TRBJ1-2; maybe TRBD1 (6 bases). The CDR3 runs to 15 residues. Germline V gene data show CDR1 as SEHNR and CDR2 as FQNEAQ (reference sequence). V shed 5 bases and J shed 4 bases, with 17 bases lying between them. The CDR3 reads CASSPGQLAGYGYTF. The CDR3 DNA follows: TGTGCCAGCAGCCCGGGACAATTGGCTGGCTATGGCTACACCTTC.

Worth noting for this clone: This sample also contains other DNA sequences that code for the same CDR3. The gene calls are TRBV27 and TRBJ2-7; 8 bases fit TRBD1. This CDR3 spans 15 amino acids. With 5 bases clipped from V and 2 bases from J, the junction kept 8 bases outside the gene matches. Germline V gene sequence: CDR1 MNHEY, CDR2 SMNVEV (reference sequence). CDR3 sequence: CASSPGTGIPYEQYF. CDR3 DNA sequence: TGTGCCAGCAGTCCCGGGACAGGTATACCCTACGAGCAGTACTTC.

J is TRBJ2-1 and V is TRBV6-5; D remains unclear. Germline V gene data show CDR1 as MNHEY and CDR2 as SVGAGI. This CDR3 has 12 amino acids. Between the trimmed V and J ends, which lost 2 bases and 5 bases, there was a span of 4 bases. This CDR3 reads CASSYVDNEQFF. CDR3 coding DNA: TGTGCCAGCAGTTACGTAGACAATGAGCAGTTCTTC.

In its sample, this clone was seen a few times. The rearrangement uses TRBV16 and TRBJ1-2, with D maybe TRBD1 (6 bases). CDR3 length: 15 amino acids. Germline V gene lookup returns CDR1 KGHSY and CDR2 FQNENV. V was pared by 0 bases and J by 8 bases, with 16 bases between. As DNA, the CDR3 is TGTGCCAGCAGCCAATCCTCTGGACAGTATCAGGGCTACACCTTC. This encodes CASSQSSGQYQGYTF.

This clone was counted a single time. The V call is TRBV11-3, the J call TRBJ2-2, with D perhaps TRBD1 (5 bases). This CDR3 comprises 15 residues. Germline V gene sequence: CDR1 SGHNT, CDR2 YENEEA. The ends were cut back, 6 bases at V and 2 bases at J, with 13 bases in the middle. This CDR3 is CASSRRTINTGELFF. CDR3 nucleotide sequence: TGTGCCAGCAGTCGACGGACAATTAACACCGGGGAGCTGTTTTTT.

This rearrangement joins TRBV4-1 to TRBJ2-7; the match to TRBD1 covers 8 bases. The germline V gene encodes CDR1 MGHRA and CDR2 YSYEKL. The CDR3 length is 13 residues. J gave up 5 bases and V 4 bases, and 4 bases lay outside the gene matches. CDR3 loop: CASSPLTGDEQYF. The CDR3 bases are TGCGCCAGCAGCCCCCTGACAGGGGACGAGCAGTACTTC.

The chain employs TRBV7-9 and TRBJ1-5, with D perhaps TRBD1 (5 bases). V was trimmed by 7 bases and J by 1 base, leaving 11 bases between them. There are 14 residues in the CDR3. Germline assignment: CDR1 SEHNR and CDR2 FQNEAQ (reference sequence). CDR3 bases: TGTGCCAGCAAAGACAGTTTAAGCAATCAGCCCCAGCATTTT. Translation gives CASKDSLSNQPQHF. Full variable domain (remainder filled in from reference TRBV7-9 and TRBJ1-5): DTGVSQNPRHKITKRGQNVTFRCDPISEHNRLYWYRQTLGQGPEFLTYFQNEAQLEKSRLLSDRFSAERPKGSFSTLEIQRTEQGDSAMYLCASKDSLSNQPQHFGDGTRLSIL.

The gene calls are TRBV6-1 and TRBJ2-1; 8 bases fit TRBD2. This CDR3 comprises 14 residues. CDR1 and CDR2 from the germline V gene are MNHNS and SASEGT. With 4 bases clipped from V and 7 bases from J, the junction kept 6 bases outside the gene matches. The CDR3 loop reads CASSVAGGVNEQFF. For the CDR3, the DNA is TGTGCCAGCAGTGTGGCGGGGGGTGTAAATGAGCAGTTCTTC.

The chain employs TRBV27 and TRBJ2-7; tentative D call: TRBD1 (7 bases). This CDR3 has 17 residues. Trimming took 2 bases from V and 1 from J, leaving 18 bases between them. Germline V gives CDR1 MNHEY, CDR2 SMNVEV (reference sequence). Written as DNA, the CDR3 is TGTGCCAGCAGTTTACTCGCGGTGTCAGGGGGGTCCTACGAGCAGTACTTC. Protein sequence: CASSLLAVSGGSYEQYF.

As to this clone: At one boundary the junction diverges from the germline segment, which might be a read error. The rearrangement links TRBV7-7 to TRBJ2-1, with 10 bases that match TRBD2. Germline V lookup: CDR1 SSHAT, CDR2 FNYEAQ (reference sequence). CDR3 length: 15 amino acids. CDR3 coding DNA: TGTGCTAGCAGCCAATTAGCGGGAGGTTACAATGAGCAGTTCTTC. This translates into CASSQLAGGYNEQFF.

The rearrangement uses TRBV2 and TRBJ2-7; no clear D gene. CDR1 is SNHLY, CDR2 FYNNEI, per germline. CDR3 length: 13 amino acids. Trimming cost V 4 bases and J 0 bases, with 7 bases left between them. CDR3 bases: TGTGCCAGCAGTGGGTCGGTCTCCTACGAGCAGTACTTC. This gives the protein CASSGSVSYEQYF.

This clone has only a few counts. This specimen includes other DNA sequences encoding the same CDR3. The rearrangement joins TRBV5-4 to TRBJ1-1; D remains unclear. This CDR3 contains 12 residues. Germline V gives CDR1 SGHNT, CDR2 YYREEE (reference sequence). V dropped 2 bases and J dropped 5 bases, with 7 bases sitting between them. The CDR3 sequence: CASSFGGTEAFF. The CDR3 coding sequence is TGTGCCAGCAGCTTTGGTGGGACTGAAGCTTTCTTT.

Turning to this clone: At the DNA level, this CDR3 is encoded by other sequences in the same sample as well. The chain links TRBV5-1 to TRBJ1-4; tentatively, D is TRBD1 (6 bases). The CDR3 is 15 residues long. CDR1 SGHRS and CDR2 YFSETQ come from the germline V gene. Between the trimmed V and J ends, which lost 0 bases and 8 bases, there was a span of 14 bases. CDR3: CASSLEGGVGEKLFF. The CDR3 DNA is TGCGCCAGCAGCTTGGAAGGGGGAGTTGGCGAAAAACTGTTTTTT.

The chain uses TRBV11-2 and TRBJ2-7; D may be TRBD1 or TRBD2 (5 bases each). The V gene lost 6 bases and the J gene lost 2 bases, with 14 bases spanning the gap. In germline, CDR1 is SGHAT, CDR2 FQNNGV. The CDR3 has 14 amino acids. The CDR3 loop is CASSSQGPAYEQYF. CDR3 in DNA: TGTGCCAGCAGTTCTCAGGGACCCGCCTACGAGCAGTACTTC.

The chain couples TRBV6-5 to TRBJ1-1; no reliable D call. Germline CDR1 reads MNHEY; CDR2 reads SVGAGI. Deletions cut 2 bases from V and 4 bases from J, with 11 bases between. This CDR3 is 14 amino acids long. CDR3 region: CASSYGLGITEAFF. In DNA, the CDR3 is TGTGCCAGCAGTTACGGTTTGGGGATCACTGAAGCTTTCTTT.

The rearrangement links TRBV27 to TRBJ1-2; D may be TRBD1 (5 bases). CDR3 length: 13 residues. From germline, CDR1 is MNHEY and CDR2 SMNVEV (reference sequence). Trimming pared 1 base from V and 6 bases from J, leaving 9 bases between. The CDR3 region has the DNA TGTGCCAGCAGTTTATTAGGCAGGGATGGCTACACCTTC. It encodes CASSLLGRDGYTF.